The following is a TCR beta chain sequence with its context. Unique molecular identifiers tagged the TCRbeta library. TCRdb recomputed calls from the PCR reads with MiXCR, one row per CDR3 protein. The sample lists about 540,000 distinct CDR3 sequences, approximately 20% occurring once. The data are from a study of T-cell reconstitution after alpha-beta-depleted transplantation in children. This CDR3 is 13 amino acids long. V gave up 8 bases and J gave up 4 bases; unmatched junction bases: 4. CDR1 and CDR2 (germline): MDHEN, SYDVKM. V and J are TRBV28 and TRBJ2-5, with 10 bases lining up with TRBD1. This receptor was obtained from a human donor who donated a stem cell graft to a child with acute lymphoblastic leukemia. The material sequenced was PBMCs from the stem cell graft donor, taken from the stem cell graft. CDR3 sequence reads: CASGDRGLETQYF. The CDR3 DNA is TGTGCCAGCGGGGACAGGGGTCTAGAGACCCAGTACTTC.